The clone carrying this T cell receptor (beta chain) was found a few times. Its antigen remains unknown. The data were taken from a study of regulatory T cells in long-lasting Graves disease. This CDR3 is 15 amino acids long. With V trimmed by 3 bases and J by 2 bases, 6 bases remained unmatched. Per the germline V gene, CDR1 is MNHNS and CDR2 is SASEGT. Sample time point: persistent/refractory GD, antithyroid drugs over 5 years with positive TRAb. PBMC-derived RNA was used for the TCR library. Arm-PCR with iRepertoire HTBI primers amplified the CDR3 regions for these TCR beta libraries. TCRdb analysed the multiplex PCR reads with MiXCR anew, one entry per CDR3 protein. The sample has roughly 500,000 distinct CDR3 sequences, roughly 23% seen once. Study-wide results and limits: Small sample size may have lowered accuracy.

The source was peripheral blood mononuclear cells (PBMCs), collected when the disease was refractory, from a patient treated with antithyroid drugs. The rearrangement links TRBV6-1 to TRBJ2-7; TRBD2 agrees at 8 bases. This clonotype was obtained from a female donor with Graves disease. This chain's CDR3 is CASSEASGFPYEQYF. For the CDR3, the DNA is TGTGCCAGCAGTGAGGCTAGCGGGTTCCCCTACGAGCAGTACTTC.